The 20 T cell receptor beta chains presented below share a single source sample, sequenced in a study of blood T cell repertoires in COVID-19. The data were produced by immunoSEQ multiplex PCR, yet TCRdb's version contains in-frame clones alone and is incomplete. The sample carries over 250,000 clones, roughly four fifths recorded once. Source material: peripheral blood. Receptors originate from a woman aged 45-65 years who had recovered from COVID-19.

This chain joins TRBV9 and TRBJ1-4; TRBD1 matches at 10 bases. Germline CDR1 is SGDLS and CDR2 is YYNGEE. The V gene end was trimmed by 0 bases and the J gene end by 7 bases; junction bases not matched to a gene: 6. The CDR3 runs to 16 residues. CDR3: CASSVGTGGRGEKLFF. The DNA for the CDR3 is TGTGCCAGCAGCGTAGGGACAGGGGGTCGAGGTGAAAAACTGTTTTTT.

V is TRBV7-8 and J is TRBJ2-7; 7 nucleotides align to TRBD2. V lost 5 bases and J lost 2; bases outside the gene matches: 15. The length of the CDR3 is 17 residues. The germline V gene encodes CDR1 SGHVS and CDR2 FQNEAQ. CDR3 DNA: TGTGCCAGCAGCCCTCGGGAATGGGCGGGAGTTGCCTACGAGCAGTACTTC. Its protein product is CASSPREWAGVAYEQYF. Based on the CDR3 plus reference TRBV7-8 and TRBJ2-7, the full variable domain is GAGVSQSPRYKVAKRGQDVALRCDPISGHVSLFWYQQALGQGPEFLTYFQNEAQLDKSGLPSDRFFAERPEGSVSTLKIQRTQQEDSAVYLCASSPREWAGVAYEQYFGPGTRLTVT.

The gene calls are TRBV18 and TRBJ1-5; 7 nucleotides line up with TRBD1. Germline CDR1 is KGHSH and CDR2 is LQKENI. The trim removed 0 bases at V and 4 bases at J, leaving 0 bases unmatched. The CDR3 is 14 residues long. Here the CDR3 DNA reads TGTGCCAGCTCACCACCGGGACAGAATCAGCCCCAGCATTTT. Protein sequence: CASSPPGQNQPQHF.

In this sample, this clone turned up once. This chain joins TRBV29-1 and TRBJ1-5; D may be TRBD1 (6 bases). Trimming removed 1 base at V and 7 bases at J, with 11 bases between. Germline values: CDR1 SQVTM, CDR2 ANQGSEA. CDR3 length: 13 residues. For the CDR3, the DNA is TGCAGCGTTGAAGCAGGGGTTGGGCAGCCCCAGCATTTT. Its translation: CSVEAGVGQPQHF. Variable domain in full (rest from reference TRBV29-1 and TRBJ1-5): SAVISQKPSRDICQRGTSLTIQCQVDSQVTMMFWYRQQPGQSLTLIATANQGSEATYESGFVIDKFPISRPNLTFSTLTVSNMSPEDSSIYLCSVEAGVGQPQHFGDGTRLSIL.

The rearrangement joins TRBV27 to TRBJ2-3, with D perhaps matching TRBD2 (5 bases). With 5 bases removed from V and 2 bases from J, the gap between germline ends came to 17 bases. This CDR3 has 16 residues. Germline V gene data show CDR1 as MNHEY and CDR2 as SMNVEV (reference sequence). This CDR3 is CASSTHRDVPTDTQYF. In nucleotides, the CDR3 is TGTGCCAGCAGTACACACCGGGATGTACCCACAGATACGCAGTATTTT.

The rearrangement joins TRBV7-3 to TRBJ1-6, with 7 bases matching TRBD1. CDR1 and CDR2 from the germline V gene are SGHTA and FQGTGA. The CDR3 spans 14 residues. Trimming took 5 bases from V and 7 from J; bases not matched to a gene: 5. CDR3 sequence reads: CASSPGTENSPLHF. CDR3 in DNA: TGTGCCAGCAGCCCCGGGACAGAAAATTCACCCCTCCACTTT.

This clone was observed at least ten times. This sequence joins TRBV3-1 (or the pseudogene TRBV3-2) and TRBJ2-7; tentative D call: TRBD2 (5 bases). CDR3 length: 14 amino acids. CDR1 is LGHDT and CDR2 is YNNKEL in the germline V gene (reference sequence). V lost 2 bases and J lost 1, with 9 bases in between. The CDR3 here is CASSQTRNSYEQYF. The DNA for the CDR3 is TGTGCCAGCAGCCAAACTAGGAATTCCTACGAGCAGTACTTC.

The chain combines TRBV7-2 with TRBJ1-4, with D maybe TRBD1 (5 bases). Germline loops: CDR1 SGHTA, CDR2 FQGNSA. The CDR3 extends over 16 amino acids. Trimming took off 1 base at V and 4 bases at J, with 13 bases between the two ends. CDR3 loop: CASSLVVRRGNEKLFF. The CDR3 bases are TGTGCCAGCAGCTTAGTTGTCAGGAGGGGTAATGAAAAACTGTTTTTT.

The chain has TRBV19 and TRBJ2-7, with 7 bases lining up with TRBD1. This CDR3 is 14 amino acids long. J was trimmed by 6 bases and V by 6 bases; bases with no gene match: 11. CDR1 is LNHDA, CDR2 SQIVND, per germline (reference sequence). The CDR3 nucleotides are TGTGCCAGTAGCAGACAGGGTTGGGGCCTCGAGCAGTACTTC. Protein: CASSRQGWGLEQYF.

This chain uses TRBV27 with TRBJ2-3; D might be TRBD2 (6 bases). V gave up 7 bases and J gave up 5 bases, with 22 bases separating them. The CDR3 has 16 residues. Germline loops: CDR1 MNHEY, CDR2 SMNVEV (reference sequence). The CDR3 spells CASTEWGGAGGDTQYF. The CDR3 nucleotides read TGTGCCAGCACTGAATGGGGAGGCGCCGGTGGAGATACGCAGTATTTT.

The chain employs TRBV7-9 and TRBJ2-7, with D hard to call. Trimming pared 5 bases from V and 5 bases from J, leaving 10 bases between. The CDR3 has 12 amino acids. Germline-derived CDR1 and CDR2 are SEHNR and FQNEAQ (reference sequence). The CDR3 spells CASSPPNHEQYF. The CDR3 DNA is TGTGCCAGCAGCCCCCCTAACCACGAGCAGTACTTC.

J is TRBJ1-5 and V is TRBV12-3 or TRBV12-4, with TRBD1 as a possible D gene (5 bases). The CDR3 has 13 amino acids. V was shortened by 5 bases and J by 9 bases, with 14 bases between the two germline ends. CDR3 coding DNA: TGTGCCAGCAGTCCCCCCGGGGGATCGCCCCAGCATTTT. This encodes CASSPPGGSPQHF.

The chain employs TRBV5-4 and TRBJ1-3; maybe TRBD1 (5 bases). Trimming left V 0 bases short and J 2 bases short, with 9 bases between. This CDR3 contains 15 residues. Germline V gene sequence: CDR1 SGHNT, CDR2 YYREEE (reference sequence). The CDR3: CASSLGGAAGNTIYF. The CDR3 bases are TGTGCCAGCAGCTTGGGCGGGGCGGCTGGAAACACCATATATTTT.

This chain uses TRBV11-2 with TRBJ2-6; tentative D call: TRBD1 (5 bases). Germline V CDR1 and CDR2: SGHAT, FQNNGV. The ends were cut back, 5 bases at V and 9 bases at J, with 14 bases in the middle. This CDR3 spans 14 amino acids. The CDR3, as DNA: TGTGCCAGCAGCGTTTCAGGGAAACTCAACGTCCTGACTTTC. Protein product: CASSVSGKLNVLTF.

This clone was observed a few times. The chain is built from TRBV7-2 and TRBJ1-5; TRBD1 aligns across 9 bases. Germline CDR1 is SGHTA and CDR2 is FQGNSA. The V and J ends lost 6 bases and 7 bases, in that order; junction bases with no gene match: 7. The CDR3 covers 14 residues. In DNA form, the CDR3 reads TGTGCCAGCAGTTTACAGGGGGCGAGGCAGCCCCAGCATTTT. Protein sequence: CASSLQGARQPQHF.

CDR3 in amino acids: CASSPHNQQPNYGYTF. CDR3 sequence (DNA): TGCGCCAGCAGCCCGCACAATCAACAACCGAACTATGGCTACACCTTC. The chain carries TRBV4-1 and TRBJ1-2, with D uncertain. The germline V and J ends were trimmed by 4 bases and 2 bases, with 17 bases remaining between them. Germline assignment: CDR1 MGHRA and CDR2 YSYEKL. The CDR3 is made up of 16 amino acids.

This clone was recorded only once. V is TRBV7-2 and J is TRBJ2-2; D perhaps matches TRBD2 (5 bases). The germline CDR1 and CDR2 sequences are SGHTA and FQGNSA. The CDR3 is made up of 14 amino acids. With 7 bases removed from V and 3 bases from J, the gap between germline ends came to 12 bases. CDR3 sequence reads: CASNIGGDTGELFF. For the CDR3, the DNA is TGTGCCAGCAACATCGGAGGAGACACCGGGGAGCTGTTTTTT.

V usage is TRBV14 and J usage is TRBJ2-7; 7 nucleotides agree with TRBD2. Germline loops: CDR1 SGHDN, CDR2 FVKESK. This CDR3 region has 14 residues. Losses at the gene ends were 3 bases for V and 8 bases for J; bases not matched to a gene: 10. The CDR3 region is CASSHQGLRFKQYF. In nucleotides, the CDR3 is TGTGCCAGCAGCCACCAGGGACTACGATTCAAGCAGTACTTC.

V is TRBV28 and J is TRBJ2-7, with 10 bases lining up with TRBD2. The CDR3 loop spans 14 amino acids. V lost 6 bases to trimming and J lost 7 bases; unmatched junction nucleotides: 9. Germline assignment: CDR1 MDHEN and CDR2 SYDVKM. CDR3 DNA sequence: TGTGCCAGCAGGACTCTAGCGGGAGTTGGAGAGCAGTACTTC. Translation: CASRTLAGVGEQYF.

This chain uses TRBV28 with TRBJ1-6, with TRBD1 matching 11 bases. CDR3 length: 17 amino acids. Unmatched junction bases numbered 9, after V lost 5 bases and J lost 6 bases. Germline loops: CDR1 MDHEN, CDR2 SYDVKM. The CDR3 loop is CASSGAYGTGGNSPLHF. Written as DNA, the CDR3 is TGTGCCAGCAGTGGCGCATACGGGACAGGGGGTAATTCACCCCTCCACTTT.